This is a list of T cell receptor beta chains from one sample in a study of beta chain features in type 1 diabetes. Some clones are missing from TCRdb's copy, which holds only in-frame ones; the method was immunoSEQ multiplex PCR. The sample contains some 270,000 clones, approximately 8% of which appear only once. Input material: central memory CD4+ T cells from blood. The receptors originated from a woman aged 18-35 years in good health. Both conserved end residues are part of each CDR3. D genes are given only for firm matches. Clone size is shown for a subset of rows, as once, few, many or a class of expanded clone.

length,D,size,J,V,DNA,CDR3
15,-,many,TRBJ2-7,TRBV9,TGTGCCAGCAGCGTAGGTATTGGGTCCAGGCGGGAGCAGTACTTC,CASSVGIGSRREQYF
14,-,-,TRBJ2-6,TRBV7-9,TGTGGCATTCGGGGTTCTGGAGGGGCCAACGTCCTGACTTTC,CGIRGSGGANVLTF
16,-,-,TRBJ1-1,TRBV11-2,TGTGCCAGCAGCTTAGACCCTCCCGGGAGTTACACTGAAGCTTTCTTT,CASSLDPPGSYTEAFF
14,TRBD1,few,TRBJ1-3,TRBV14,TGTGCCAGCAGCCAGGGGACAGTAGGAAACACCATATATTTT,CASSQGTVGNTIYF
14,TRBD2,few,TRBJ2-5,TRBV7-7,TGTGCTAGCAGCTTTGCGGGGGGAGGGGAGACCCAGTACTTC,CASSFAGGGETQYF
14,TRBD2,few,TRBJ2-3,TRBV30,TGTGCCCTGAGCGGGAGGGCCTTCTCGGATACGCAGTATTTT,CALSGRAFSDTQYF
11,-,few,TRBJ1-1,TRBV2,TGTGCCAGCAGTGTTAACACTGAAGCTTTCTTT,CASSVNTEAFF
17,-,-,TRBJ1-6,TRBV14,TGTGCCAGCAGCCAAGATTGGGGGGGTGGCGGTAATTCACCCCTCCACTTT,CASSQDWGGGGNSPLHF
16,-,-,TRBJ2-3,TRBV27,TGTGCCAGCAGTTTAAGGGCTAGGGCAGTCACAGATACGCAGTATTTT,CASSLRARAVTDTQYF
16,TRBD1,few,TRBJ2-3,TRBV28,TGTGCCAGCAGTTCTCCCAGGACAGGGCTGACAGATACGCAGTATTTT,CASSSPRTGLTDTQYF
13,-,few,TRBJ2-1,TRBV6-5,TGTGCCAGCAGCCCATACATAAATAATGAGCAGTTCTTC,CASSPYINNEQFF
11,-,many,TRBJ2-2,TRBV19,TGTGCCAGTAGTCCAGAGAGGGAGCTGTTTTTT,CASSPERELFF
13,-,-,TRBJ1-4,TRBV10-3,TGTGCCATCAGTGATTCAACTAATGAAAAACTGTTTTTT,CAISDSTNEKLFF
13,TRBD2,few,TRBJ2-3,TRBV2,TGTGCCAGCAGGGAACTAGCGGGGGTGGCGCAGTATTTT,CASRELAGVAQYF
12,-,few,TRBJ2-5,TRBV2,TGTGCCAGCAGTAACCTCCAAGAGACCCAGTACTTC,CASSNLQETQYF
15,-,many,TRBJ1-4,TRBV4-3,TGCGCCAGCAGCCAAGACCGGTCGCAGGGCCAAAAACTGTTTTTT,CASSQDRSQGQKLFF
13,-,-,TRBJ2-1,TRBV5-4,TGTGCCAGCAGCTTGGTAAGCTACAATGAGCAGTTCTTC,CASSLVSYNEQFF